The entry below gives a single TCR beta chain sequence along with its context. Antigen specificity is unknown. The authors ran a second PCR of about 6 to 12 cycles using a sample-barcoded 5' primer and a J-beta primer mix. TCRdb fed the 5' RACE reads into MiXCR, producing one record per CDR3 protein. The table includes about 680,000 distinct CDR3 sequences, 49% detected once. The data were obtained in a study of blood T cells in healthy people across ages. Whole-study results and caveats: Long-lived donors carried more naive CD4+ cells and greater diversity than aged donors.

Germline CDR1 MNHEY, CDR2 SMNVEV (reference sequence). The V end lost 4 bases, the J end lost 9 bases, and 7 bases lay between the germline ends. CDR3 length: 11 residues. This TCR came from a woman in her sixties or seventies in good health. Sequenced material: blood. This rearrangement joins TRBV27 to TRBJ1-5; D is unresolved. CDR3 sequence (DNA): TGTGCCAGCAGTTACCCAGGGCCCCAGCATTTT. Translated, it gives CASSYPGPQHF.